What follows are 3 T cell receptor beta chains derived from one specimen sequenced in a study of CD8+ T cells in alopecia areata (dated by TCRdb to 2016 to 2018). Libraries were built with the immunoSEQ multiplex PCR assay. To provide template for TCR sequencing, every sample had RNA extracted and reverse transcribed into cDNA. Imported from immuneACCESS, the table was reduced by TCRdb to in-frame sequences with V and J called. These copies leave out some clones; in studies compared against another copy, an unresolved V gene accounts for under half, and the cause of the remainder is not known. This sample holds about 270,000 clones in total, without any singletons. The ten largest clones take up more than 0.95% of the sample. Cells from pooled mouse cutaneous lymph nodes were stained for CD4, CD8alpha, NKG2D, NKG2ACE and other markers and then sorted on a BD Influx. Sequencing was done on a sample of CD4+ T cells sorted from a lymph node. The source of these receptors is a C3H/HeJ mouse with alopecia areata. These mice carry the MHC haplotype H2-k.

This clone came up a few times. The gene symbols are mouse symbols. The CDR3 end falls 3 residues outside the read, so it is completed with the germline J gene. The chain is built from TRBV5 and TRBJ1-6, with 12 bases that match TRBD1. TRBJ1-6 is an ORF, with its function uncertain. The CDR3 loop spans 16 amino acids. Germline V gene sequence: CDR1 LGHNA, CDR2 YNLKQL (reference sequence). V lost 1 base to trimming and J lost 10 bases; unmatched junction nucleotides: 5. This chain's CDR3 is CASSQGGQGAGSPLYF. The CDR3 bases that were read are TGTGCCAGCAGCCAAGGGGGACAGGGGGCAGGATCGCCC.

Details on this clone: Genes and germline are mouse. The sequence runs out 4 residues before the end of the CDR3; the remainder is reconstructed from the germline J gene. V gene TRBV14 combines with J gene TRBJ2-5, with TRBD2 identical over 8 bases. CDR3 length: 14 residues. Germline CDR1 reads SGHDT; CDR2 reads FRDEAV. Here the CDR3 reads CASSFLPGGDTQYF. CDR3 bases read: TGTGCCAGCAGTTTCCTGCCTGGGGGGGAC.

For this clone: Gene names denote mouse genes. The CDR3 end lies 4 residues beyond the end of the read and is filled in from the germline J gene. J is TRBJ2-4 and V is TRBV13-3, with 10 bases lining up with TRBD2. The CDR3 covers 15 residues. Losses at the gene ends were 6 bases for V and 0 bases for J; bases not matched to a gene: 4. CDR1 and CDR2 (germline): NNHDY, SYVADS. The sequenced CDR3 bases are TGTGCCAGCAAGACTGGGGGGTCTAGTCAAAAC. Translation: CASKTGGSSQN. The whole CDR3 sequence is CASKTGGSSQNTLYF.